The 18 T cell receptor beta chains presented below share a single source sample, sequenced in a study of cytomegalovirus exposure and HLA in healthy donors. 13 Jbeta primers and 60 Vbeta primers were used for the PCR. Measured with immunoSEQ multiplex PCR; TCRdb has only the in-frame clones, and not every one. There are about 160,000 clones in the sample; 75% occur only once, and 3% lies in the top ten. The source material was PBMCs. These receptors all come from a woman in her forties or fifties in good health and CMV-seropositive.

V and J are TRBV9 and TRBJ2-3; TRBD2 agrees at 12 bases. This CDR3 region has 16 residues. CDR1 and CDR2 (germline): SGDLS, YYNGEE. With V trimmed by 4 bases and J by 1 base, 4 bases remained unmatched. CDR3 region: CASSNGLAGRTDTQYF. The CDR3 DNA sequence: TGTGCCAGCAGCAATGGACTAGCGGGGCGCACAGATACGCAGTATTTT.

The chain combines TRBV4-1 with TRBJ2-4, with D perhaps TRBD1 (5 bases). The CDR3 is 13 amino acids. Germline V gene sequence: CDR1 MGHRA, CDR2 YSYEKL. Trimming shortened V by 1 base and J by 6 bases, and 7 bases separated the two germline ends. CDR3 in amino acids: CASSQVRANIQYF. The CDR3 DNA is TGCGCCAGCAGCCAAGTCAGGGCAAACATTCAGTACTTC.

The chain combines TRBV29-1 with TRBJ1-1; D not resolved. Deletions cut 6 bases from V and 1 base from J, with 9 bases between. Germline CDR1 SQVTM, CDR2 ANQGSEA. There are 12 residues in the CDR3. The CDR3: CSVALPNTEAFF. For the CDR3, the DNA is TGCAGCGTCGCGCTCCCGAACACTGAAGCTTTCTTT.

The rearrangement uses TRBV6-1 and TRBJ1-1; 9 bases are shared with TRBD1. Germline V gene lookup returns CDR1 MNHNS and CDR2 SASEGT. The length of the CDR3 is 13 residues. V lost 4 bases, J lost 5 bases, and 2 bases stayed unmatched. This CDR3 is CASSGDRETEAFF. The DNA of the CDR3 is TGTGCCAGCAGTGGGGACAGGGAGACTGAAGCTTTCTTT.

The chain links TRBV11-2 to TRBJ2-5; D possibly corresponds to TRBD1 (5 bases). V gave up 7 bases and J gave up 3 bases, with 18 bases separating them. The CDR3 contains 15 residues. In germline, CDR1 is SGHAT, CDR2 FQNNGV. CDR3 sequence: CASNSRKRGEETQYF. CDR3 nucleotides: TGTGCCAGCAACTCGAGAAAAAGGGGCGAAGAGACCCAGTACTTC. The variable domain in full, completed from reference TRBV11-2 and TRBJ2-5, reads EAGVAQSPRYKIIEKRQSVAFWCNPISGHATLYWYQQILGQGPKLLIQFQNNGVVDDSQLPKDRFSAERLKGVDSTLKIQPAKLEDSAVYLCASNSRKRGEETQYFGPGTRLLVL.

The rearrangement uses TRBV6-6 and TRBJ1-4; 7 positions match TRBD1. V lost 7 bases, J lost 8 bases, and 7 bases stayed unmatched. This CDR3 comprises 13 residues. The germline gives CDR1 MNHNY, CDR2 SVGAGI (reference sequence). CDR3 DNA sequence: TGTGCCAGCACGAGACAGGGTGAAGAAAAACTGTTTTTT. This translates into CASTRQGEEKLFF.

This clone was detected a few times. The genes are TRBV19 and TRBJ1-1; tentative D call: TRBD1 (5 bases). The CDR3 covers 14 residues. CDR1 is LNHDA and CDR2 is SQIVND in the germline V gene (reference sequence). Trimming pared 6 bases from V and 3 bases from J, leaving 14 bases between. The CDR3 loop reads CASSSEGEDTEAFF. The CDR3, as DNA: TGTGCCAGTAGCTCGGAAGGGGAGGACACTGAAGCTTTCTTT.

This chain joins TRBV30 and TRBJ1-6; D remains unclear. Trimming removed 0 bases from V and 9 bases from J, with 9 bases in between. The V gene's germline CDR1 is GTSNPN and CDR2 SVGIG (reference sequence). This CDR3 spans 13 amino acids. In nucleotides, the CDR3 is TGTGCCTGGAGTGTAACTATCGGTTCACCCCTCCACTTT. Residues: CAWSVTIGSPLHF.

The rearrangement joins TRBV2 to TRBJ2-2, with 9 bases matching TRBD2. In germline, CDR1 is SNHLY, CDR2 FYNNEI. CDR3 length: 15 amino acids. J gave up 7 bases and V 7 bases, and 10 bases lay outside the gene matches. The CDR3 sequence is CASKSGTSGYGELFF. CDR3 in DNA: TGTGCCAGCAAGTCTGGAACTAGCGGGTACGGGGAGCTGTTTTTT. The full variable domain, with the rest looked up from reference TRBV2 and TRBJ2-2, is EPEVTQTPSHQVTQMGQEVILRCVPISNHLYFYWYRQILGQKVEFLVSFYNNEISEKSEIFDDQFSVERPDGSNFTLKIRSTKLEDSAMYFCASKSGTSGYGELFFGEGSRLTVL.

The chain is built from TRBV7-3 and TRBJ2-3; TRBD2 aligns across 11 bases. This CDR3 is 17 amino acids long. The V gene's germline CDR1 is SGHTA and CDR2 FQGTGA. With V trimmed by 1 base and J by 5 bases, 8 bases remained unmatched. This CDR3 reads CASSLRGTSGPEDTQYF. The CDR3 DNA is TGTGCCAGCAGCTTAAGGGGGACTAGCGGCCCTGAAGATACGCAGTATTTT.

The chain is built from TRBV10-3 and TRBJ2-1; weak D call: TRBD2 (6 bases). V lost 5 bases and J lost 4, with 15 bases in between. The germline V gene encodes CDR1 ENHRY and CDR2 SYGVKD. The CDR3 length is 15 residues. DNA for the CDR3: TGTGCCATCAGTCGGGAGCTAGTATCTTACAATGAGCAGTTCTTC. This sequence encodes CAISRELVSYNEQFF.

The CDR3 DNA sequence: TGTGCCAGCAGCCCCAGGGACAGTTACTATGGCTACACCTTC. This gives the protein CASSPRDSYYGYTF. The chain recombines TRBV9 with TRBJ1-2; 7 bases agree with TRBD1. CDR1 and CDR2 from the germline V gene are SGDLS and YYNGEE. The V segment lost 4 bases and the J segment 3 bases; nucleotides outside the gene matches: 6. The CDR3 loop spans 14 amino acids.

Details on this clone: The same CDR3 is also encoded by other DNA sequences in this sample. CDR3 in amino acids: CSAGLIGDTQYF. The CDR3, as DNA: TGCAGCGCCGGACTGATTGGGGATACGCAGTATTTT. The chain is built from TRBV29-1 and TRBJ2-3; TRBD2 might be the D (5 bases). The CDR3 is made up of 12 amino acids. CDR1 and CDR2 (germline): SQVTM, ANQGSEA. The V end lost 7 bases, the J end lost 6 bases, and 14 bases lay between the germline ends.

This clone was counted only a few times. The same CDR3 can be traced to other DNA sequences in this sample. This chain links TRBV5-6 with TRBJ1-2; D not certain. The V gene's germline CDR1 is SGHDT and CDR2 YYEEEE. CDR3 length: 12 residues. Trimming pared 0 bases from V and 7 bases from J, leaving 7 bases between. CDR3 sequence (DNA): TGTGCCAGCAGCTTGGATCGGGGTGGCTACACCTTC. Translating gives CASSLDRGGYTF.

As concerns this clone: Its ends do not fully match the called genes, so a read error is possible. The V call is TRBV5-4, the J call TRBJ1-2; D is unclear. CDR1 SGHNT and CDR2 YYREEE come from the germline V gene (reference sequence). There are 14 residues in the CDR3. CDR3 nucleotide sequence: TGTGCCAGCAGCTTGGTGGCAGGCGTCTATGGCTACCCCTTC. This sequence encodes CASSLVAGVYGYPF.

This clone was detected only once. The V and J genes are TRBV5-5 and TRBJ1-2; the D is unclear. Germline-derived CDR1 and CDR2 are SGHKS and YYEKEE (reference sequence). V lost 5 bases and J 3 bases, leaving 14 bases between the germline ends. The length of the CDR3 is 14 residues. The CDR3 here is CASRYRPSDYGYTF. The CDR3 coding sequence is TGTGCCAGCAGATATAGGCCAAGCGACTATGGCTACACCTTC.

The chain combines TRBV5-4 with TRBJ1-2, with 11 nucleotides matching TRBD1. The CDR3 runs 15 residues. Unmatched junction bases numbered 6, after V lost 4 bases and J lost 4 bases. Germline CDR1 reads SGHNT; CDR2 reads YYREEE (reference sequence). This CDR3 reads CASSGTGGAVYGYTF. DNA for the CDR3: TGTGCCAGCAGCGGGACAGGGGGAGCTGTCTATGGCTACACCTTC.

This clone occurred once. V usage is TRBV14 and J usage is TRBJ1-1; D is unresolved. The V gene's germline CDR1 is SGHDN and CDR2 FVKESK. V lost 3 bases, J lost 0 bases, and 5 bases lay in between. This CDR3 spans 13 amino acids. The CDR3 DNA is TGTGCCAGCAGCCAGTTATTGAACACTGAAGCTTTCTTT. Amino acids: CASSQLLNTEAFF.